This TCR beta chain was recorded in a study of T-cell memory formation after mild COVID-19. The study, taken as a whole, reports: That cross-reactive memory joined was suggested by some responding clones appearing in pre-infection memory. Clones that contracted clustered mainly in CM and EM if CD4+ and in EMRA if CD8+. There was no confirmation that second-wave clones peaking on day 37 were SARS-CoV-2 specific.

V shed 3 bases and J 6 bases; nucleotides not matched to a gene: 7. Germline V CDR1 and CDR2: LGHDT, YNNKEL (reference sequence). The CDR3 totals 15 residues. Amplification by 5'RACE using constant-segment primers produced TCR alpha and TCR beta cDNA libraries that carried sample barcodes and UMIs. TCRdb passed the 5' RACE reads through MiXCR, listing each CDR3 protein once. This sample has approximately 560,000 distinct CDR3 sequences; roughly 17% occur once, and the top ten carry around 7.8%. There are a few counts of this clonotype. Its antigen remains unidentified. The TCR sequence derives from an adult woman who had mild COVID-19 (a few samples of this study predate the infection). Cell type and time point are not known. The chain has TRBV3-1 and TRBJ2-2, with 7 bases identical to TRBD1. Sequencing input: PBMCs or a T cell subset sorted from them (not recorded which). The CDR3 protein is CASSQGQRIAGELFF. The CDR3 DNA sequence: TGTGCCAGCAGCCAGGGACAGAGGATCGCCGGGGAGCTGTTTTTT.